A few counts support the clone carrying this T cell receptor beta chain. As yet, its antigen is unknown. The length of the CDR3 is 16 residues. CDR1 LNHNV and CDR2 YYDKDF come from the germline V gene (reference sequence). V trimming: 8 bases; J trimming: 1 base; junction bases outside the gene matches: 7. PCR employed 60 Vbeta and 13 Jbeta primers. Sequenced by immunoSEQ multiplex PCR; TCRdb stores in-frame clones only, minus some. The sample consists of approximately 120,000 clones, 73% of them appearing once. This record comes from a study of cytomegalovirus exposure and HLA in healthy donors. The overall study: A prior analysis found 117 million unique TCR beta sequences from 150 million to 200 million T cells.

Points from the study as a whole: It has been reported that TCR beta sequences accurately predicted the HLA-A and HLA-B alleles of most subjects.

Donors sampled were nominally healthy, though unrecorded immune exposures were likely. The specimen sequenced was PBMCs. This sequence originates from a man aged 40-55 years in good health and CMV-seronegative. The chain recombines TRBV15 with TRBJ2-2; 10 nucleotides align to TRBD2. As DNA, the CDR3 is TGTGCCACCGGAGGAGCTAGCGGGGGGAACACCGGGGAGCTGTTTTTT. Translated, it gives CATGGASGGNTGELFF. Combining the CDR3 with reference TRBV15 and TRBJ2-2 gives the whole variable domain DAMVIQNPRYQVTQFGKPVTLSCSQTLNHNVMYWYQQKSSQAPKLLFHYYDKDFNNEADTPDNFQSRRPNTSFCFLDIRSPGLGDTAMYLCATGGASGGNTGELFFGEGSRLTVL.